Listed here are 31 T cell receptor beta chains from one sample, sequenced in a study of blood T cells in healthy people across ages. A second PCR, run for about 7 to 11 cycles, used a sample-barcoded 5' primer plus a J-beta primer mix. In TCRdb, the 5' RACE reads were re-called with MiXCR into one record per CDR3 protein. Among about 1,000,000 distinct CDR3 sequences, 35% to 50% were seen once, and the ten largest hold around 18%. Specimen: blood. The source of these receptors is a woman aged 55-69 years in good health.

The chain is built from TRBV7-8 and TRBJ2-5; the match to TRBD2 covers 15 bases. Germline assignment: CDR1 SGHVS and CDR2 FQNEAQ. V was clipped by 3 bases and J by 4 bases; unmatched bases: 9. The CDR3 has 18 amino acids. CDR3 coding DNA: TGTGCCAGCAGCTTGTCCGGGACTAGCGGGAGGTTACGAGAGACCCAGTACTTC. Residues: CASSLSGTSGRLRETQYF.

The chain employs TRBV12-3 or TRBV12-4 and TRBJ1-4; D is perhaps TRBD1 (5 bases). This CDR3 comprises 13 residues. Trimming removed 3 bases at V and 7 bases at J, with 9 bases between. For the CDR3, the DNA is TGTGCCAGCAGTTTTTTGAGGGGTGAAAAACTGTTTTTT. It translates to CASSFLRGEKLFF.

Of note for this clonotype: This may come from a read error, since a much larger clone is one base off. V gene TRBV7-8 combines with J gene TRBJ2-3; 8 bases agree with TRBD1. The CDR3 consists of 15 residues. Germline CDR1 and CDR2: SGHVS and FQNEAQ. The CDR3 reads CTSSLSAGGPDTQYF. CDR3 DNA sequence: TGTACCAGCAGCTTATCGGCAGGGGGCCCAGATACGCAGTATTTT.

The rearrangement uses TRBV20-1 and TRBJ2-1; 12 bases are shared with TRBD2. V dropped 3 bases and J dropped 5; count of bases not matched to a gene: 5. Looked up from germline, CDR1 is DFQATT and CDR2 is SNEGSKA (reference sequence). The CDR3 loop spans 15 amino acids. The CDR3 sequence is CSARDRLAGDNEQFF. In DNA, the CDR3 is TGCAGTGCTAGGGATCGACTAGCGGGGGACAATGAGCAGTTCTTC.

This clonotype was observed a handful of times. The V and J genes are TRBV20-1 and TRBJ2-7; a possible D gene is TRBD1 (6 bases). This CDR3 spans 15 amino acids. The germline V gene has CDR1 DFQATT and CDR2 SNEGSKA (reference sequence). V gave up 0 bases and J gave up 9 bases, with 21 bases separating them. CDR3: CSARDEAGAHGGQYF. DNA of the CDR3: TGCAGTGCTAGAGATGAGGCAGGGGCCCATGGTGGGCAGTACTTC.

This clonotype turned up a few times. CDR3 nucleotides: TGTGCCACCCCCCTTAGAGATACGCAGTATTTT. Translation: CATPLRDTQYF. The rearrangement uses TRBV2 and TRBJ2-3; D is unclear. Germline CDR1 is SNHLY and CDR2 is FYNNEI. V lost 10 bases, J lost 5 bases, and 10 bases lay in between. The CDR3 sequence is 11 residues long.

In its sample, this clonotype was seen a few times. V gene TRBV10-2 combines with J gene TRBJ1-6; D is possibly TRBD1 (5 bases). The CDR3 covers 14 residues. Trimming pared 7 bases from V and 8 bases from J, leaving 15 bases between. Germline V gene data show CDR1 as WSHSY and CDR2 as SAAADI. The chain's CDR3 is CASTHDQGYSPLHF. In nucleotides, the CDR3 is TGCGCCAGCACCCACGACCAGGGCTATTCACCCCTCCACTTT.

Many counts were recorded for this clonotype. The chain couples TRBV9 to TRBJ2-7; 7 positions match TRBD2. The CDR3 consists of 14 residues. Germline trimming cut 2 bases from V and 6 bases from J; bases unmatched to any gene: 8. The germline gives CDR1 SGDLS, CDR2 YYNGEE. For the CDR3, the DNA is TGTGCCAGCAGCGTTGCGCGGGAGTTCGGCGAGCAGTACTTC. It yields the protein CASSVAREFGEQYF.

This clonotype was counted a few times. The chain recombines TRBV4-2 with TRBJ2-1; 11 nucleotides agree with TRBD2. Trimming took 1 base from V and 9 from J; bases not matched to a gene: 17. Germline V lookup: CDR1 LGHNA, CDR2 YNFKEQ. CDR3 length: 19 amino acids. This chain's CDR3 is CASSQVIGGSGRGAFEQFF. CDR3 bases: TGTGCCAGCAGCCAAGTTATTGGGGGTAGCGGGAGGGGTGCTTTTGAGCAGTTCTTC.

V gene TRBV25-1 combines with J gene TRBJ2-5; 7 nucleotides align to TRBD2. The CDR3 extends over 17 amino acids. The V gene's germline CDR1 is MGHDK and CDR2 SYGVNS. The junction had 11 bases not matched to a gene; V was cut back by 2 bases and J by 2 bases. In DNA, the CDR3 is TGTGCCAGCAGTGAACTCCGGGACTACCTCCAACAAGAGACCCAGTACTTC. Translation gives CASSELRDYLQQETQYF.

This clonotype has just a few counts. J is TRBJ2-1 and V is TRBV7-8, with TRBD2 as a possible D gene (5 bases). This CDR3 has 16 amino acids. Trimming left V 5 bases short and J 0 bases short, with 14 bases between. Germline V CDR1 and CDR2: SGHVS, FQNEAQ. The CDR3 nucleotides read TGTGCCAGCAGCCCGTTAGCGAGAAGCTCCTACAATGAGCAGTTCTTC. Amino acids: CASSPLARSSYNEQFF.

The chain combines TRBV29-1 with TRBJ1-2; no firm D call. The germline V and J ends were trimmed by 0 bases and 8 bases, with 13 bases remaining between them. CDR1 is SQVTM, CDR2 ANQGSEA, per germline. The CDR3 runs 13 residues. CDR3 in amino acids: CSVEDTSRRGYTF. CDR3 in DNA: TGCAGCGTTGAAGATACGAGCCGGCGGGGCTACACCTTC.

The chain employs TRBV4-1 and TRBJ2-7, with 7 bases matching TRBD1. Germline V gene data show CDR1 as MGHRA and CDR2 as YSYEKL. V lost 1 base to trimming and J lost 3 bases; unmatched junction nucleotides: 6. The length of the CDR3 is 15 residues. CDR3 coding DNA: TGCGCCAGCAGCCAAGGGGGCAGGGGGATCTACGAGCAGTACTTC. Translation: CASSQGGRGIYEQYF.

This chain joins TRBV27 and TRBJ2-1, with 8 bases fitting TRBD2. This CDR3 has 13 amino acids. From germline, CDR1 is MNHEY and CDR2 SMNVEV (reference sequence). After removal of 10 bases from V and 4 bases from J, the junction contained 6 bases not matched to a gene. CDR3 in DNA: TGTGCCACCCATAGCGGGAATTACAATGAGCAGTTCTTC. It codes for CATHSGNYNEQFF.

The chain links TRBV28 to TRBJ2-1; D is uncertain. The CDR3 contains 12 residues. The germline V gene has CDR1 MDHEN and CDR2 SYDVKM. Trimming pared 5 bases from V and 13 bases from J, leaving 15 bases between. The CDR3 protein is CASSRKAGLQFF. CDR3 coding DNA: TGTGCCAGCAGTAGGAAGGCTGGGCTTCAGTTCTTC.

In regard to this clonotype: This may stem from a read error, because a much larger clone lies one nucleotide away. The chain recombines TRBV4-3 with TRBJ2-5, with D perhaps assigned TRBD1 or TRBD2 (5 bases each). TRBJ2-7 explains the end of the DNA better; the J call may be wrong. This CDR3 is 16 amino acids long. CDR1 and CDR2 from the germline V gene are LGHNA and YSLEER. The CDR3 loop reads CASQEVHGTSSSEQYF. CDR3 in DNA: TGCGCCAGCCAAGAGGTCCATGGGACCAGCTCCTCCGAGCAGTACTTC.

A few counts support this clonotype. V usage is TRBV2 and J usage is TRBJ2-7; TRBD2 matches 9 bases. Germline V gene data show CDR1 as SNHLY and CDR2 as FYNNEI. There are 13 residues in the CDR3. V lost 9 bases and J lost 2; bases outside the gene matches: 5. The CDR3 DNA follows: TGTGCCAGTCAGGGACTAGCTCCCTACGAGCAGTACTTC. It encodes CASQGLAPYEQYF.

This clonotype was observed a few times. This chain connects TRBV27 to TRBJ2-7; no clear D. V was pared by 9 bases and J by 0 bases, with 9 bases between. This CDR3 region has 12 residues. Germline lookup yields CDR1 MNHEY and CDR2 SMNVEV (reference sequence). CDR3: CASYSSSYEQYF. The CDR3 DNA reads as TGTGCCAGTTACTCAAGCTCCTACGAGCAGTACTTC.

This clonotype was picked up a small number of times. The chain joins TRBV28 to TRBJ1-2, with D maybe TRBD1 (6 bases). V was pared by 5 bases and J by 3 bases, with 10 bases between. CDR1 and CDR2 from the germline V gene are MDHEN and SYDVKM. The CDR3 consists of 13 residues. The CDR3 nucleotides read TGTGCCAGCAGTGGGGGCGCCGACTATGGCTACACCTTC. Residues: CASSGGADYGYTF.

The chain has TRBV5-1 and TRBJ2-1; 10 bases map to TRBD2. The CDR3 covers 18 residues. In germline, CDR1 is SGHRS, CDR2 YFSETQ. V was clipped by 2 bases and J by 8 bases; unmatched bases: 16. This CDR3 is CASSFLRRGTSARDEQFF. CDR3 nucleotides: TGCGCCAGCAGCTTTTTACGCAGGGGGACTAGCGCGAGAGATGAGCAGTTCTTC.

The CDR3 bases are TGTGCCAGCAGTTTATGGGCCGGGCGCGAGCAGTACTTC. Amino acid sequence: CASSLWAGREQYF. The chain couples TRBV27 to TRBJ2-7; the D is unclear. CDR1 is MNHEY and CDR2 is SMNVEV in the germline V gene (reference sequence). The CDR3 runs to 13 residues. The ends were cut back, 1 base at V and 6 bases at J, with 10 bases in the middle.

This clonotype was recorded only once. The rearrangement joins TRBV5-1 to TRBJ2-5; TRBD2 matches at 8 bases. From germline, CDR1 is SGHRS and CDR2 YFSETQ. The CDR3 totals 17 residues. Germline trimming cut 1 base from V and 11 bases from J; bases unmatched to any gene: 19. CDR3 DNA sequence: TGCGCCAGCAGCTTGAATTACCCGGGACTAGGACTCAATGAGCAGTACTTC. This translates into CASSLNYPGLGLNEQYF.

About this clonotype: A much larger clonotype is one base distant, so this may be a read error. V usage is TRBV12-3 or TRBV12-4 and J usage is TRBJ1-2, with a possible D match to TRBD1 (6 bases). Trimming removed 6 bases at V and 7 bases at J, with 15 bases between. The CDR3 contains 13 residues. The DNA for the CDR3 is TGTGCCAGCAGCTGGGCGGGGACAAGTGGCTACACCTTC. Amino acid sequence: CASSWAGTSGYTF.

The rearrangement joins TRBV27 to TRBJ2-4; the D gene is possibly TRBD1 (6 bases). The germline V gene has CDR1 MNHEY and CDR2 SMNVEV (reference sequence). V was clipped by 4 bases and J by 5 bases, with 9 bases between them. There are 13 residues in the CDR3. The CDR3 loop is CASSSYRENIQYF. The CDR3 DNA sequence: TGTGCCAGCAGTTCCTACAGGGAAAACATTCAGTACTTC.

This clonotype showed up just a few times. This chain connects TRBV13 to TRBJ2-1; D possibly corresponds to TRBD2 (6 bases). V was pared by 5 bases and J by 9 bases, with 20 bases between. CDR3 length: 15 amino acids. Germline-derived CDR1 and CDR2 are PRHDT and FYEKMQ (reference sequence). For the CDR3, the DNA is TGTGCCAGCAGCCAGGGAGCCGGGGGTGAGGGTGAGCAGTTCTTC. Its protein product is CASSQGAGGEGEQFF.

The rearrangement links TRBV27 to TRBJ2-5; TRBD2 agrees at 8 bases. The tail of the sequence fits TRBJ2-7 better, so the J call may be wrong. Germline V gene sequence: CDR1 MNHEY, CDR2 SMNVEV (reference sequence). The CDR3 has 15 amino acids. This chain's CDR3 is CASSLRFSGTAEQYF. The CDR3 nucleotides read TGTGCCAGCAGTTTACGGTTTAGCGGGACCGCCGAGCAGTACTTC.

The chain joins TRBV19 to TRBJ1-1; tentatively, D is TRBD1 (6 bases). Germline CDR1 is LNHDA and CDR2 is SQIVND (reference sequence). V shed 7 bases and J shed 0 bases, with 18 bases lying between them. This CDR3 contains 16 residues. The CDR3 loop reads CASTYRGPEVNTEAFF. For the CDR3, the DNA is TGTGCCAGTACTTATCGGGGGCCGGAGGTGAACACTGAAGCTTTCTTT. The whole variable domain, filled in from reference TRBV19 and TRBJ1-1, reads DGGITQSPKYLFRKEGQNVTLSCEQNLNHDAMYWYRQDPGQGLRLIYYSQIVNDFQKGDIAEGYSVSREKKESFPLTVTSAQKNPTAFYLCASTYRGPEVNTEAFFGQGTRLTVV.

V gene TRBV12-3 or TRBV12-4 combines with J gene TRBJ1-2, with D uncertain. This CDR3 is built from 13 residues. V was pared by 6 bases and J by 8 bases, with 16 bases between. The CDR3 region has the DNA TGTGCCAGCAGGCCAGAGATCATGGGGGGCTACACCTTC. Encoded protein: CASRPEIMGGYTF.

A remark on this clonotype: The junction departs from the called germline gene at one end, perhaps through a read error. The chain employs TRBV5-1 and TRBJ2-1; 9 bases map to TRBD2. This CDR3 contains 15 residues. Germline lookup yields CDR1 SGHRS and CDR2 YFSETQ. CDR3 bases: TGTGCCAGCAGTTTGGAAGCGGGAGGTTACAATGAGCAGTTCTTC. Its translation: CASSLEAGGYNEQFF.

Notes on this clonotype: Mismatch with germline at one junction end may stem from a read error. The rearrangement links TRBV14 to TRBJ2-7; 7 positions match TRBD1. The CDR3 length is 15 residues. Germline CDR1 and CDR2: SGHDN and FVKESK. CDR3 amino acids: CASSHHRGSSYKQYF. Written as DNA, the CDR3 is TGTGCCAGCAGCCATCACAGGGGATCCTCCTACAAGCAGTACTTC.

J is TRBJ2-3 and V is TRBV9, with no clear D. Trimming pared 3 bases from V and 3 bases from J, leaving 14 bases between. Germline loops: CDR1 SGDLS, CDR2 YYNGEE. The length of the CDR3 is 15 residues. The chain's CDR3 is CASSDRAIRTDTQYF. The CDR3 DNA is TGTGCCAGCAGCGACCGGGCGATAAGAACAGATACGCAGTATTTT.